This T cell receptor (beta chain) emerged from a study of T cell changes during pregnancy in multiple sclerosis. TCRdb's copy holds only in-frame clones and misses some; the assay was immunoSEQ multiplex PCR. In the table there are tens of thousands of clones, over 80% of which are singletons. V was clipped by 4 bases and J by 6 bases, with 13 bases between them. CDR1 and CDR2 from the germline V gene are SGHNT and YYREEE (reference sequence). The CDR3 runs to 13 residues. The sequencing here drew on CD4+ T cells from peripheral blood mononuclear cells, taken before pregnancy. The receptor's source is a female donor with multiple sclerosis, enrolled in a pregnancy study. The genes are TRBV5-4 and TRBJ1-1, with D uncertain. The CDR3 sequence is CASSPRGRSEAFF. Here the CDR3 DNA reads TGTGCCAGCAGCCCGCGAGGAAGGTCTGAAGCTTTCTTT.